The 15 T cell receptor beta chains below come from one sample, sequenced in a study of CD8 T cells in ankylosing spondylitis. Points from the study as a whole: In ankylosing spondylitis blood, a motif of roughly 8 highly homologous TCR beta variants appeared characteristic.

TCRdb re-derived calls from the 5' RACE reads in MiXCR, one entry per CDR3 protein. The sample shows 800,000 to 900,000 distinct CDR3 sequences, approximately 12% of them seen only once. Their antigen targets remain unknown. Sequences were obtained from blood, either unsorted or a sorted T cell fraction (not recorded which). The receptors were sampled from a male donor with ankylosing spondylitis.

The chain uses TRBV5-1 and TRBJ1-4; no clear D. Trimming pared 3 bases from V and 8 bases from J, leaving 14 bases between. This CDR3 spans 14 amino acids. Germline V lookup: CDR1 SGHRS, CDR2 YFSETQ. CDR3 sequence: CASSSLSRAEKLFF. CDR3 DNA: TGCGCCAGCAGCTCACTGTCCCGAGCGGAAAAACTGTTTTTT.

This chain uses TRBV6-5 with TRBJ1-1; D unclear. CDR1 MNHEY and CDR2 SVGAGI come from the germline V gene. The CDR3 sequence is 12 residues long. V gave up 10 bases and J gave up 4 bases, with 13 bases separating them. CDR3 nucleotide sequence: TGTGCCACCCTTATGGAGGGCACTGAAGCTTTCTTT. Translation: CATLMEGTEAFF.

In its sample, this clonotype was seen a few times. CDR3 in amino acids: CASRRTSTYEQYF. CDR3 sequence (DNA): TGTGCCAGCAGAAGGACTTCTACCTACGAGCAGTACTTC. The V call is TRBV11-2, the J call TRBJ2-7, with D maybe TRBD2 (5 bases). The ends were cut back, 6 bases at V and 2 bases at J, with 11 bases in the middle. The CDR3 consists of 13 residues. Germline CDR1 reads SGHAT; CDR2 reads FQNNGV.

This clonotype was found a few times. The J gene is TRBJ2-3, the V gene TRBV6-5; possibly TRBD2 for D (6 bases). This CDR3 has 15 amino acids. CDR1 is MNHEY, CDR2 SVGAGI, per germline. V lost 3 bases, J lost 0 bases, and 10 bases lay in between. CDR3 protein: CASSYSGVSTDTQYF. CDR3 nucleotides: TGTGCCAGCAGTTATTCGGGAGTCAGCACAGATACGCAGTATTTT.

CDR3 loop: CASSRTSGGNNEQFF. CDR3 bases: TGCGCCAGCAGCCGGACTAGCGGGGGTAACAATGAGCAGTTCTTC. This chain joins TRBV5-1 and TRBJ2-1; 13 bases align to TRBD2. Germline CDR1 SGHRS, CDR2 YFSETQ. This CDR3 region has 15 residues. Unmatched junction bases numbered 3, after V lost 4 bases and J lost 5 bases. Supplemented by reference TRBV5-1 and TRBJ2-1, the full variable domain reads KAGVTQTPRYLIKTRGQQVTLSCSPISGHRSVSWYQQTPGQGLQFLFEYFSETQRNKGNFPGRFSGRQFSNSRSEMNVSTLELGDSALYLCASSRTSGGNNEQFFGPGTRLTVL.

The chain links TRBV4-3 to TRBJ1-5, with 7 bases lining up with TRBD1. The CDR3 covers 15 residues. In germline, CDR1 is LGHNA, CDR2 YSLEER. Unmatched junction bases numbered 4, after V lost 0 bases and J lost 5 bases. The CDR3 is CASSQDWDSHQPQHF. In DNA, the CDR3 is TGCGCCAGCAGCCAAGATTGGGACAGTCATCAGCCCCAGCATTTT.

Ten or more counts support this clonotype. This chain uses TRBV7-9 with TRBJ2-7, with 7 bases identical to TRBD2. Trimming cost V 0 bases and J 3 bases; bases outside gene matches: 2. This CDR3 has 14 amino acids. CDR1 SEHNR and CDR2 FQNEAQ come from the germline V gene (reference sequence). The DNA for the CDR3 is TGTGCCAGCAGCTTAGCGGCGGGGGACTACGAGCAGTACTTC. As protein: CASSLAAGDYEQYF.

This chain joins TRBV10-3 and TRBJ2-2, with D possibly being TRBD1 (5 bases). The V end lost 0 bases, the J end lost 6 bases, and 8 bases lay between the germline ends. The V gene's germline CDR1 is ENHRY and CDR2 SYGVKD. The CDR3 covers 14 residues. CDR3 sequence reads: CAISESPGPGELFF. CDR3 nucleotides: TGTGCCATCAGTGAGTCTCCAGGGCCCGGGGAGCTGTTTTTT.

The chain carries TRBV5-1 and TRBJ2-7; unclear D gene. The CDR3 is 13 amino acids. Germline V gene lookup returns CDR1 SGHRS and CDR2 YFSETQ. With 4 bases removed from V and 3 bases from J, the gap between germline ends came to 11 bases. The CDR3 here is CASSAAWGYEQYF. The DNA for the CDR3 is TGCGCCAGCAGCGCGGCGTGGGGCTACGAGCAGTACTTC. The full variable domain, rest sourced from reference TRBV5-1 and TRBJ2-7, is KAGVTQTPRYLIKTRGQQVTLSCSPISGHRSVSWYQQTPGQGLQFLFEYFSETQRNKGNFPGRFSGRQFSNSRSEMNVSTLELGDSALYLCASSAAWGYEQYFGPGTRLTVT.

This clonotype was seen ten or more times. CDR3 in DNA: TGCAGCGTTGAAGTGGAACGGGTTAACTATGGCTACACCTTC. Its protein is CSVEVERVNYGYTF. The V gene is TRBV29-1, the J gene TRBJ1-2; D ambiguous. The V gene lost 1 base and the J gene lost 1 base, with 10 bases spanning the gap. The CDR3 has 14 amino acids. CDR1 is SQVTM and CDR2 is ANQGSEA in the germline V gene.

The chain uses TRBV7-9 and TRBJ2-7, with 7 bases matching TRBD1. V lost 4 bases, J lost 0 bases, and 6 bases stayed unmatched. This CDR3 has 15 residues. Germline CDR1 reads SEHNR; CDR2 reads FQNEAQ (reference sequence). As DNA, the CDR3 is TGTGCCAGCAGCTCACGGACAGGAGACTCCTACGAGCAGTACTTC. It yields the protein CASSSRTGDSYEQYF.

This clonotype was seen ten or more times. The junction departs from the called germline gene at one end, perhaps through a read error. J is TRBJ1-3 and V is TRBV5-1; D may be TRBD1 (5 bases). Germline-derived CDR1 and CDR2 are SGHRS and YFSETQ. The CDR3 has 14 residues. The CDR3: CASSLGDSGNTIYF. The DNA for the CDR3 is TGTGCCAGCAGTTTGGGGGACTCTGGAAACACCATATATTTT.

The chain uses TRBV15 and TRBJ1-2; D is unclear. V was trimmed by 6 bases and J by 8 bases, leaving 19 bases between them. The CDR3 contains 14 residues. Germline V CDR1 and CDR2: LNHNV, YYDKDF (reference sequence). CDR3 loop: CATSFESVGGGYTF. CDR3 nucleotides: TGTGCCACCAGTTTTGAATCAGTAGGTGGAGGCTACACCTTC.

This clonotype has only a few counts. This chain uses TRBV5-1 with TRBJ2-7, with D tentatively TRBD1 or TRBD2 (7 bases each). CDR3 length: 13 residues. Germline V gene lookup returns CDR1 SGHRS and CDR2 YFSETQ. V lost 4 bases and J lost 6, with 14 bases in between. CDR3: CASSPQGEGEQYF. DNA for the CDR3: TGCGCCAGCAGCCCCCAGGGGGAGGGCGAGCAGTACTTC.

This clonotype has just a few counts. The rearrangement links TRBV5-1 to TRBJ2-3; D is ambiguous. CDR1 and CDR2 from the germline V gene are SGHRS and YFSETQ. Trimming stripped 7 bases from V and 4 bases from J, with 10 bases between. The CDR3 runs 12 residues. CDR3 in DNA: TGCGCCAGCCAAAATCGCGCAGATACGCAGTATTTT. Translation: CASQNRADTQYF.